A selection of T cell receptor beta chains follows, all from one sample in a study of blood T cell repertoires in COVID-19. Sequencing used immunoSEQ multiplex PCR; TCRdb keeps in-frame clones, though not all of them. This sample has tens of thousands of clones, with approximately 88% found just once. Source material: peripheral blood. All receptors come from a man in his 70s with active COVID-19. Each CDR3 is given with its conserved first and last residue. D genes are given only for firm matches. Size is omitted from some rows. Given values are once, few, many or a class for expanded clones.

V gene	clone size	J gene	D gene	CDR3 length	CDR3 protein	CDR3 DNA
TRBV12-3/TRBV12-4	NA	TRBJ1-1	NA	12	CASTGGWGEAFF	TGTGCCAGCACCGGGGGATGGGGTGAAGCTTTCTTT
TRBV7-2	NA	TRBJ1-2	NA	17	CASSSSPADTLSYGYTF	TGTGCCAGCAGCTCATCCCCGGCGGACACCCTTAGCTATGGCTACACCTTC
TRBV24-1	NA	TRBJ2-1	NA	15	CATSDFGRPDNEQFF	TGTGCCACCAGTGATTTTGGGAGGCCAGACAATGAGCAGTTCTTC
TRBV11-2	NA	TRBJ2-3	TRBD1	15	CASSLGTGLTDTQYF	TGTGCCAGCAGCTTAGGGACAGGGCTCACAGATACGCAGTATTTT
TRBV5-4	NA	TRBJ1-3	NA	14	CASSKDRGGNTIYF	TGTGCCAGCAGCAAGGACAGAGGTGGAAACACCATATATTTT
TRBV7-9	NA	TRBJ1-1	TRBD1	17	CASSSPGQGYRGTEAFF	TGTGCCAGCAGTTCCCCGGGACAGGGGTATCGGGGCACTGAAGCTTTCTTT
TRBV29-1	NA	TRBJ2-1	TRBD2	15	CSVDGTGTRGNEQFF	TGCAGCGTTGACGGAACCGGGACTAGGGGCAATGAGCAGTTCTTC
TRBV6-6	NA	TRBJ2-1	TRBD2	16	CASSYFSRGSYNEQFF	TGTGCCAGCAGTTACTTCTCGCGGGGGTCCTACAATGAGCAGTTCTTC
TRBV24-1	NA	TRBJ2-3	TRBD2	20	CATSEAGGATSGRALDTQYF	TGTGCCACCAGTGAGGCAGGGGGCGCAACTAGCGGGAGGGCCCTAGATACGCAGTATTTT
TRBV5-1	NA	TRBJ2-1	TRBD2	18	CASSLAASGRALGNEQFF	TGCGCCAGCAGCTTGGCGGCTAGCGGGAGGGCCCTCGGGAATGAGCAGTTCTTC
TRBV5-8	NA	TRBJ2-7	TRBD1	15	CASSLLGQGAYEQYF	TGTGCCAGCAGCTTGTTGGGACAGGGGGCCTACGAGCAGTACTTC
TRBV28	NA	TRBJ1-1	NA	13	CASSLGQNTEAFF	TGTGCCAGCAGCCTCGGACAGAACACTGAAGCTTTCTTT
TRBV19	NA	TRBJ1-5	TRBD1	16	CASSIIWGQTNQPQHF	TGTGCCAGTAGTATAATTTGGGGACAGACCAATCAGCCCCAGCATTTT
TRBV7-6	NA	TRBJ2-7	TRBD1	14	CASSLGTGAYEQYF	TGTGCCAGCAGCTTAGGGACAGGGGCCTACGAGCAGTACTTC
TRBV5-8	few	TRBJ2-2	TRBD1	15	CASSSRQGGTGELFF	TGTGCCAGCAGCTCTCGACAGGGGGGTACCGGGGAGCTGTTTTTT
TRBV18	NA	TRBJ2-1	NA	14	CASSPSNSYNEQFF	TGTGCCAGCTCACCAAGCAACTCCTACAATGAGCAGTTCTTC